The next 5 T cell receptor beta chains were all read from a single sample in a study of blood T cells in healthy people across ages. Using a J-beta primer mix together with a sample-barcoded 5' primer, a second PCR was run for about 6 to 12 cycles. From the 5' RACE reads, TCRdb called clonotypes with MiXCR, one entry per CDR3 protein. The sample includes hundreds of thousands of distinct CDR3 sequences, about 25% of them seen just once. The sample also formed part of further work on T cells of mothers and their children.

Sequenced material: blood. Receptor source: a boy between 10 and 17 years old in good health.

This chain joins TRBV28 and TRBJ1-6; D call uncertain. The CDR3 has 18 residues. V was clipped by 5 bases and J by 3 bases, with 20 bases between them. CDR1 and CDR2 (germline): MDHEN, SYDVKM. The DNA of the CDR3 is TGTGCCAGCAGTGCATGGGAACAGCTTACTAGCTATAATTCACCCCTCCACTTT. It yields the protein CASSAWEQLTSYNSPLHF.

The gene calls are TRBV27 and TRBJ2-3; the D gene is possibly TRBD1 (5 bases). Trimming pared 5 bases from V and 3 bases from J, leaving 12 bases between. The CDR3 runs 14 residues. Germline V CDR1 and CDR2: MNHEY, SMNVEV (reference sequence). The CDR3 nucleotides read TGTGCCAGCAGTAAAGGGGTTGAAACAGATACGCAGTATTTT. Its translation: CASSKGVETDTQYF.

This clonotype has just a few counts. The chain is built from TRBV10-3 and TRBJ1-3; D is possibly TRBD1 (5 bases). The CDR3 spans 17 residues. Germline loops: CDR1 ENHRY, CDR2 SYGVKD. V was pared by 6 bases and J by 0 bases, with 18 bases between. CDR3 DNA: TGTGCCATCAGCTCGTCATTCAGGGTGAGCTCTGGAAACACCATATATTTT. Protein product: CAISSSFRVSSGNTIYF.

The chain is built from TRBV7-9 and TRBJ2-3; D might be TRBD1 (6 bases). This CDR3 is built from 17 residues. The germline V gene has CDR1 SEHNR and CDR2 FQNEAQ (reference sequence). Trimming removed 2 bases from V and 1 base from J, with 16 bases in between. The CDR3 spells CASSLMSRGYRTDTQYF. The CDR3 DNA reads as TGTGCCAGCAGCTTAATGTCCAGGGGTTATCGCACAGATACGCAGTATTTT.

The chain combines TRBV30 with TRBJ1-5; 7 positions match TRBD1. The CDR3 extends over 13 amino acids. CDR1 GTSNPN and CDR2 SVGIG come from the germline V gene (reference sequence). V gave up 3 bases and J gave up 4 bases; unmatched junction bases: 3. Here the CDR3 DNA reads TGTGCCTGGAGCGGGACAGATAATCAGCCCCAGCATTTT. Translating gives CAWSGTDNQPQHF.